One and the same sample provided the 31 T cell receptor beta chains below, sequenced in a study of blood T cell repertoires in COVID-19. Profiled with immunoSEQ multiplex PCR; TCRdb holds only in-frame clones, not every one. Of 200,000 to 250,000 clones detected, approximately 82% appear once; the ten largest clones hold 15%. The sample comprised PBMCs or T cells enriched from blood (not recorded which). All receptors come from a man between 40 and 49 years old who had recovered from COVID-19.

The chain combines TRBV28 with TRBJ1-1; unclear D gene. The CDR3 is 13 amino acids. Trimming left V 7 bases short and J 5 bases short, with 14 bases between. Germline values: CDR1 MDHEN, CDR2 SYDVKM. DNA for the CDR3: TGTGCCAGCATCGGGAGTAGCGCTACTGAAGCTTTCTTT. Translation gives CASIGSSATEAFF.

This clone was seen a handful of times. The chain joins TRBV7-2 to TRBJ2-5, with 8 bases lining up with TRBD1. With 5 bases clipped from V and 2 bases from J, the junction kept 4 bases outside the gene matches. In germline, CDR1 is SGHTA, CDR2 FQGNSA. This CDR3 region has 14 residues. The DNA for the CDR3 is TGTGCCAGCAGCATAGGACAGGGTCAAGAGACCCAGTACTTC. It is translated as CASSIGQGQETQYF.

The chain has TRBV12-3 or TRBV12-4 and TRBJ2-1; D remains ambiguous. V dropped 1 base and J dropped 4 bases, with 5 bases sitting between them. The CDR3 has 13 amino acids. The CDR3 sequence: CASSLGRYNEQFF. The CDR3 region has the DNA TGTGCCAGCAGTTTAGGGAGATACAATGAGCAGTTCTTC.

CDR3 nucleotide sequence: TGTGCCAGCAGCCGACGGAGCTCTGGGGCCAACGTCCTGACTTTC. Its protein is CASSRRSSGANVLTF. The genes are TRBV3-1 (or the pseudogene TRBV3-2) and TRBJ2-6; D not certain. The V gene's germline CDR1 is LGHDT and CDR2 YNNKEL (reference sequence). CDR3 size: 15 residues. V was cut by 4 bases and J by 0 bases, with 7 bases left in between.

V and J are TRBV18 and TRBJ1-2; D unclear. The V end lost 2 bases, the J end lost 6 bases, and 13 bases lay between the germline ends. CDR1 and CDR2 (germline): KGHSH, LQKENI. CDR3 length equals 14 residues. CDR3 amino acids: CASSPIQVVDGYTF. The CDR3 DNA is TGTGCCAGCTCACCAATTCAGGTAGTGGATGGCTACACCTTC.

This clone was seen just once. The CDR3 sequence is CASSVGATSTDTQYF. The CDR3 DNA is TGTGCCAGCAGCGTAGGAGCTACTAGCACAGATACGCAGTATTTT. V is TRBV9 and J is TRBJ2-3; D is ambiguous. Trimming pared 0 bases from V and 0 bases from J, leaving 8 bases between. The CDR3 is made up of 15 amino acids. Germline V lookup: CDR1 SGDLS, CDR2 YYNGEE.

The genes are TRBV5-4 and TRBJ2-1, with 7 bases aligning to TRBD1. Germline V lookup: CDR1 SGHNT, CDR2 YYREEE (reference sequence). The CDR3 spans 15 residues. V was pared by 4 bases and J by 7 bases, with 11 bases of the junction left unmatched. CDR3 bases: TGTGCCAGCAGCCTCCAAGGGGGCCGATGGAATGAGCAGTTCTTC. Its translation: CASSLQGGRWNEQFF.

The genes are TRBV30 and TRBJ1-6; TRBD1 aligns across 8 bases. After removal of 2 bases from V and 7 bases from J, the junction contained 4 bases not matched to a gene. Germline V lookup: CDR1 GTSNPN, CDR2 SVGIG (reference sequence). CDR3 length equals 14 residues. This CDR3 is CAWSRDRLNSPLHF. CDR3 DNA: TGTGCCTGGAGTAGGGACAGGTTAAATTCACCCCTCCACTTT. The full variable domain, completed using reference TRBV30 and TRBJ1-6, is SQTIHQWPATLVQPVGSPLSLECTVEGTSNPNLYWYRQAAGRGLQLLFYSVGIGQISSEVPQNLSASRPQDRQFILSSKKLLLSDSGFYLCAWSRDRLNSPLHFGNGTRLTVT.

The V call is TRBV9, the J call TRBJ1-2; 10 nucleotides match TRBD1. This CDR3 comprises 13 residues. The V and J ends lost 7 bases and 7 bases, in that order; junction bases with no gene match: 7. The V gene's germline CDR1 is SGDLS and CDR2 YYNGEE. The CDR3 bases are TGTGCCAGCGGATTGACAGGGGGCGGTGGCTACACCTTC. Encoded protein: CASGLTGGGGYTF. Full variable domain (missing parts from reference TRBV9 and TRBJ1-2): DSGVTQTPKHLITATGQRVTLRCSPRSGDLSVYWYQQSLDQGLQFLIQYYNGEERAKGNILERFSAQQFPDLHSELNLSSLELGDSALYFCASGLTGGGGYTFGSGTRLTVV.

The rearrangement links TRBV5-1 to TRBJ2-7, with TRBD2 identical over 10 bases. Germline V gives CDR1 SGHRS, CDR2 YFSETQ. V gave up 4 bases and J gave up 3 bases; unmatched junction bases: 7. CDR3 length: 15 residues. The DNA for the CDR3 is TGCGCCAGCAGCGACCCTAGCGGGAGTCTCTACGAGCAGTACTTC. It is translated as CASSDPSGSLYEQYF.

The chain employs TRBV5-1 and TRBJ1-3, with TRBD1 identical over 7 bases. The V segment lost 8 bases and the J segment 0 bases; nucleotides outside the gene matches: 11. Germline V gives CDR1 SGHRS, CDR2 YFSETQ. The CDR3 spans 16 residues. The DNA of the CDR3 is TGCGCCAGTAAACAGGGGAGCGCCAACTCTGGAAACACCATATATTTT. Translated: CASKQGSANSGNTIYF.

This clone has only one observation. This chain joins TRBV11-3 and TRBJ1-2; TRBD1 agrees at 9 bases. The CDR3 has 19 residues. The V gene's germline CDR1 is SGHNT and CDR2 YENEEA. V was clipped by 5 bases and J by 4 bases; unmatched bases: 20. The CDR3 region has the DNA TGTGCCAGCAGCCCGAAAGGGGGGACAGGGAGTATCGGTGGCTATGGCTACACCTTC. Protein sequence: CASSPKGGTGSIGGYGYTF.

The V and J genes are TRBV6-5 and TRBJ2-7; the D is unclear. The germline gives CDR1 MNHEY, CDR2 SVGAGI. V lost 9 bases and J lost 3, with 12 bases in between. This CDR3 is built from 12 residues. The CDR3 DNA is TGTGCCAGTAGAGAGCCGTACTACGAGCAGTACTTC. Its protein product is CASREPYYEQYF.

V gene TRBV6-5 combines with J gene TRBJ1-3; 8 bases align to TRBD1. The junction had 7 bases not matched to a gene; V was cut back by 5 bases and J by 4 bases. There are 15 residues in the CDR3. From germline, CDR1 is MNHEY and CDR2 SVGAGI. The CDR3 sequence is CASSLGQGVGNTIYF. CDR3 in DNA: TGTGCCAGCAGTCTAGGACAGGGAGTAGGAAACACCATATATTTT.

This sequence joins TRBV5-1 and TRBJ2-2; 7 bases match TRBD2. Trimming at V came to 0 bases and at J to 1 base, leaving 0 bases not matched to a gene. Per the germline V gene, CDR1 is SGHRS and CDR2 is YFSETQ. The CDR3 totals 15 residues. Written as DNA, the CDR3 is TGCGCCAGCAGCTTGGTAGCGGGGAACACCGGGGAGCTGTTTTTT. Its translation: CASSLVAGNTGELFF.

The genes are TRBV28 and TRBJ1-4; D might be TRBD1 (6 bases). The ends were cut back, 5 bases at V and 11 bases at J, with 15 bases in the middle. The CDR3 extends over 13 amino acids. The germline V gene encodes CDR1 MDHEN and CDR2 SYDVKM. This chain's CDR3 is CASSIQQGHKLFF. For the CDR3, the DNA is TGTGCCAGCAGTATACAACAGGGCCACAAACTGTTTTTT. The full variable domain, its missing parts supplied by reference TRBV28 and TRBJ1-4, is DVKVTQSSRYLVKRTGEKVFLECVQDMDHENMFWYRQDPGLGLRLIYFSYDVKMKEKGDIPEGYSVSREKKERFSLILESASTNQTSMYLCASSIQQGHKLFFGSGTQLSVL.

The chain carries TRBV27 and TRBJ2-7; a weak D match, TRBD2 (5 bases). V was pared by 6 bases and J by 6 bases, with 18 bases between. CDR1 is MNHEY and CDR2 is SMNVEV in the germline V gene (reference sequence). The CDR3 spans 14 residues. CDR3 DNA sequence: TGTGCCAGCAGCCCTAGGCTAGCAATGAGCGAGCAGTACTTC. This codes for CASSPRLAMSEQYF.

The genes are TRBV10-3 and TRBJ2-3, with D maybe TRBD2 (6 bases). Per the germline V gene, CDR1 is ENHRY and CDR2 is SYGVKD. CDR3 size: 16 residues. V lost 3 bases, J lost 5 bases, and 18 bases lay in between. CDR3 region: CAISDSGASVGDTQYF. The DNA for the CDR3 is TGTGCCATCAGTGACTCGGGAGCTAGCGTCGGAGATACGCAGTATTTT.

The chain is built from TRBV19 and TRBJ2-2, with 8 bases identical to TRBD2. V dropped 5 bases and J dropped 3; count of bases not matched to a gene: 8. Germline V gene data show CDR1 as LNHDA and CDR2 as SQIVND (reference sequence). The CDR3 spans 16 residues. The CDR3, as DNA: TGTGCCAGTAGTTCTAGCGGGCGGGTTTACACCGGGGAGCTGTTTTTT. Its translation: CASSSSGRVYTGELFF.

This clone has a handful of counts. The chain links TRBV30 to TRBJ1-3; TRBD1 aligns across 8 bases. The CDR3 consists of 15 residues. The J segment lost 4 bases and the V segment lost 0 bases, leaving 5 bases of the junction unmatched. CDR1 and CDR2 from the germline V gene are GTSNPN and SVGIG (reference sequence). The CDR3 region has the DNA TGTGCCTGGAGTGTTCAGGGGGCGAGCGGAAACACCATATATTTT. Translation gives CAWSVQGASGNTIYF. Looking up the rest from reference TRBV30 and TRBJ1-3 gives the full variable domain: SQTIHQWPATLVQPVGSPLSLECTVEGTSNPNLYWYRQAAGRGLQLLFYSVGIGQISSEVPQNLSASRPQDRQFILSSKKLLLSDSGFYLCAWSVQGASGNTIYFGEGSWLTVV.

This rearrangement joins TRBV6-1 to TRBJ1-2, with 9 bases that match TRBD1. Germline V gene data show CDR1 as MNHNS and CDR2 as SASEGT. The CDR3 runs to 14 residues. V lost 1 base and J lost 7; bases outside the gene matches: 4. CDR3 sequence reads: CASSEVGTGIGYTF. The CDR3 coding sequence is TGTGCCAGCAGTGAAGTGGGGACAGGGATTGGCTACACCTTC.

This clone occurred once. The chain has TRBV6-5 and TRBJ1-1; tentatively, D is TRBD1 (6 bases). The CDR3 length is 14 residues. Per germline, CDR1 MNHEY and CDR2 SVGAGI. V lost 6 bases and J 0 bases, leaving 11 bases between the germline ends. The chain's CDR3 is CASRGGPMNTEAFF. CDR3 sequence (DNA): TGTGCCAGCAGAGGGGGACCTATGAACACTGAAGCTTTCTTT.

The V and J genes are TRBV7-2 and TRBJ1-3; unclear D gene. Germline CDR1 reads SGHTA; CDR2 reads FQGNSA. Between the trimmed V and J ends, which lost 2 bases and 2 bases, there was a span of 4 bases. The CDR3 extends over 13 amino acids. The CDR3 loop reads CASSLSTGNTIYF. CDR3 nucleotides: TGTGCCAGCAGCTTATCTACTGGAAACACCATATATTTT.

This sequence joins TRBV5-4 and TRBJ2-1, with 7 bases identical to TRBD1. This CDR3 has 14 amino acids. With 4 bases clipped from V and 5 bases from J, the junction kept 6 bases outside the gene matches. CDR1 is SGHNT, CDR2 YYREEE, per germline (reference sequence). CDR3 loop: CASSPAGGDNEQFF. CDR3 DNA: TGTGCCAGCAGCCCGGCAGGGGGTGACAATGAGCAGTTCTTC.

The chain links TRBV5-6 to TRBJ2-1, with 8 positions matching TRBD1. CDR3 length: 16 residues. V dropped 1 base and J dropped 8; count of bases not matched to a gene: 11. Germline CDR1 reads SGHDT; CDR2 reads YYEEEE. CDR3 in DNA: TGTGCCAGCAGCTTGCCGACAGGGGAGGTGTGGGATGAGCAGTTCTTC. Residues: CASSLPTGEVWDEQFF.

The chain couples TRBV28 to TRBJ1-1; D uncertain. This CDR3 is 13 amino acids long. V gave up 7 bases and J gave up 1 base, with 10 bases separating them. CDR1 and CDR2 (germline): MDHEN, SYDVKM. The CDR3 nucleotides are TGTGCCAGCAACGATATTAGGAACACTGAAGCTTTCTTT. This sequence encodes CASNDIRNTEAFF.

The V and J genes are TRBV6-5 and TRBJ1-2; 7 bases map to TRBD1. The CDR3 runs 13 residues. Germline values: CDR1 MNHEY, CDR2 SVGAGI. Trimming cost V 6 bases and J 9 bases; bases outside gene matches: 10. The CDR3 reads CASRGTGDSSYTF. The CDR3 DNA follows: TGTGCCAGCAGGGGAACAGGGGACTCCAGCTACACCTTC.

The chain has TRBV7-6 and TRBJ2-5; the match to TRBD1 covers 7 bases. The CDR3 extends over 14 amino acids. Looked up from germline, CDR1 is SGHVS and CDR2 is FNYEAQ. J gave up 2 bases and V 5 bases, and 5 bases lay outside the gene matches. In DNA, the CDR3 is TGTGCCAGCAGCCCCGGGACAGAACAAGAGACCCAGTACTTC. Its protein product is CASSPGTEQETQYF.

The CDR3, as DNA: TGCGCCAGCAGCCTTAGGGGAGCCAAAAACATTCAGTACTTC. It yields the protein CASSLRGAKNIQYF. V usage is TRBV4-3 and J usage is TRBJ2-4; D might be TRBD1 (5 bases). In germline, CDR1 is LGHNA, CDR2 YSLEER. The CDR3 extends over 14 amino acids. Trimming took off 4 bases at V and 0 bases at J, with 7 bases between the two ends.

V is TRBV27 and J is TRBJ1-3, with D possibly being TRBD1 (6 bases). The CDR3 has 15 amino acids. The V end was cut by 4 bases, the J end by 3 bases, with 13 bases between. Germline values: CDR1 MNHEY, CDR2 SMNVEV (reference sequence). The CDR3 DNA reads TGTGCCAGCAGTTCAAACAGGGAGCTTGGAAACACCATATATTTT. It translates to CASSSNRELGNTIYF.

The chain joins TRBV18 to TRBJ1-6; 8 bases agree with TRBD1. V lost 3 bases to trimming and J lost 10 bases; unmatched junction nucleotides: 8. The V gene's germline CDR1 is KGHSH and CDR2 LQKENI. The CDR3 has 15 residues. CDR3 in amino acids: CASSPWTGRNSPLHF. As DNA, the CDR3 is TGTGCCAGCTCACCGTGGACAGGGAGGAACTCACCCCTCCACTTT.